This T cell receptor (beta chain) came from a study of T cell changes during pregnancy in multiple sclerosis. The protocol was immunoSEQ multiplex PCR, while the TCRdb copy is restricted to in-frame clones and leaves out a portion. This sample has 55,000 to 70,000 clones; 91% occur once, and the top ten carry approximately 1.5%. Germline V lookup: CDR1 MRHNA, CDR2 SNTAGT. The CDR3 is 16 residues long. V shed 4 bases, J shed 9 bases, and the junction held 10 bases outside the gene matches. Sequencing was performed on peripheral blood, taken in the third trimester of pregnancy. This clonotype was obtained from a female donor in good health, enrolled as a control in a pregnancy study. The chain joins TRBV6-4 to TRBJ2-1; TRBD2 agrees at 12 bases. The CDR3 loop reads CASSGSSSGGAGEQFF. Here the CDR3 DNA reads TGTGCCAGCAGTGGCTCCTCTAGCGGGGGGGCTGGTGAGCAGTTCTTC.